This T cell receptor beta chain is drawn from a study of OX40 agonist ivuxolimab in advanced cancers. Study-level background: At doses from 0.01 to 10 mg/kg, patients were given intravenous ivuxolimab every 2 weeks.

At cycle 4 day 1, cycle 7 day 1, and baseline, blood was sampled. A note on this clone: What it binds is not known.

V lost 4 bases to trimming and J lost 4 bases; unmatched junction nucleotides: 11. Looked up from germline, CDR1 is SGHRS and CDR2 is YFSETQ. The CDR3 has 19 residues. Broader study findings: The study observed clonal expansion of CD4+ and CD8+ blood T cells by week 6 at 0.1 to 3.0 mg/kg.

Data came from immunoSEQ multiplex PCR; TCRdb stores just in-frame clones and leaves some out. The table lists tens of thousands of clones, roughly 92% of them singletons. The J gene is TRBJ2-2, the V gene TRBV5-1; 15 bases are shared with TRBD2. This TCR was recovered from an adult with an advanced solid tumor such as melanoma, head and neck, liver or kidney cancer. Sequenced here: CD4+ or CD8+ T cells sorted from blood, sampled in a trial of the OX40 agonist ivuxolimab. The CDR3 nucleotides are TGCGCCAGCAGCCCCTGGACTAGCGGGAGGGCCTCGATCACCGGGGAGCTGTTTTTT. Translation: CASSPWTSGRASITGELFF.